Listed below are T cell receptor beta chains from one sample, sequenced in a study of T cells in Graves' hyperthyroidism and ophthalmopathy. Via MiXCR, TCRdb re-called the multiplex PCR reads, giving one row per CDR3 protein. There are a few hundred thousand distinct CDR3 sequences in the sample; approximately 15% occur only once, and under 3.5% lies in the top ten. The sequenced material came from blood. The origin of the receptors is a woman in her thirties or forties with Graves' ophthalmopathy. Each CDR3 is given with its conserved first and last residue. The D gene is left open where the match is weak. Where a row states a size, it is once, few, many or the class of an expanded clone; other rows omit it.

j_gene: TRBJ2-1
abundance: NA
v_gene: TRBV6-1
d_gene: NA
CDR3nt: TGTGCCAGCAGTCACGGGACGGAACCCAACAATGAGCAGTTCTTC
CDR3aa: CASSHGTEPNNEQFF

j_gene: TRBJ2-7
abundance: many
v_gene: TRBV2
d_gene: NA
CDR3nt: TGTGCCAGCAGGGTGACTAGTTCGGTCGACGAGCAGTACTTC
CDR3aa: CASRVTSSVDEQYF

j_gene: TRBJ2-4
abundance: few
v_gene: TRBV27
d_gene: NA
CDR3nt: TGTGCCAGCAGTTTTGGCACGCCAGCCAAAAACATTCAGTACTTC
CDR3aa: CASSFGTPAKNIQYF

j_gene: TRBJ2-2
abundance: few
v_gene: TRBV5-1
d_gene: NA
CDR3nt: TGCGCCAGCAGCACCAGGAATGCCGGGGAGCTGTTTTTT
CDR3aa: CASSTRNAGELFF

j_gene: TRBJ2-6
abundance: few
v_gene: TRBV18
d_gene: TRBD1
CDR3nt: TGTGCCAGCTCACCACCGGGACAGGGGGCGTCTGGGGCCAACGTCCTGACTTTC
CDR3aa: CASSPPGQGASGANVLTF

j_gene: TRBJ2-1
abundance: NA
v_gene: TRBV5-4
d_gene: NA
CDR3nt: TGTGCCAGCAGCTCGCCCCCGGGTTTCTCCTACAATGAGCAGTTCTTC
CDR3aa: CASSSPPGFSYNEQFF

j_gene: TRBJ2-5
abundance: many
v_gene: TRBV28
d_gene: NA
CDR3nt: TGTGCCAGCAGTTTAGTTCCGACTAAGACCCAGTACTTC
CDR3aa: CASSLVPTKTQYF

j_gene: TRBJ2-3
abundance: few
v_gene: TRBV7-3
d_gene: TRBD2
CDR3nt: TGTGCCAGCAGCTTGTCTGCGGGAGGAGGGAATTTGTATACCAATACGCAGTATTTT
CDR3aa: CASSLSAGGGNLYTNTQYF

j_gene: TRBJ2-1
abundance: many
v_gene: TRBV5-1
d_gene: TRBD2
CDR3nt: TGCGCCAGCAGCTTGGCTAGCGGGGGCAATGAGCAGTTCTTC
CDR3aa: CASSLASGGNEQFF

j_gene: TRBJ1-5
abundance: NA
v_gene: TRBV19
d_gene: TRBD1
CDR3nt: TGTGCCAGTAGTCGACGGACAGGGGACAACGATCAGCCCCAGCATTTT
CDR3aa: CASSRRTGDNDQPQHF

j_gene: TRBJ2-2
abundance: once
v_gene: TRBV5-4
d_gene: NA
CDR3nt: TGTGCCAGCAGCTGGGGGGGGGCAGCTGACACCGGGGAGCTGTTTTTT
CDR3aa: CASSWGGAADTGELFF

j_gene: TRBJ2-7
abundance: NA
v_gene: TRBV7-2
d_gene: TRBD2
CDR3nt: TGTGCCAGCAGCCTGGGACTAGCGTTCTCCTACGAGCAGTACTTC
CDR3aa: CASSLGLAFSYEQYF

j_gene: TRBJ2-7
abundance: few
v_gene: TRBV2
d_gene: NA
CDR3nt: TGTGCCAGCAGCCGGCAGGGACACGAGCAGTACTTC
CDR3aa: CASSRQGHEQYF

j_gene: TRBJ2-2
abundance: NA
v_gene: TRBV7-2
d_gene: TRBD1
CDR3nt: TGTGCCAGCAGCATAGACAGGGGCACCGGGGAGCTGTTTTTT
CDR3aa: CASSIDRGTGELFF

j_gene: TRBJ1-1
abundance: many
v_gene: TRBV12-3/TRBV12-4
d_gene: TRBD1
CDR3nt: TGTGCCAGCGGACAGGGGTTAGAGAGCACTGAAGCTTTCTTT
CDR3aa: CASGQGLESTEAFF

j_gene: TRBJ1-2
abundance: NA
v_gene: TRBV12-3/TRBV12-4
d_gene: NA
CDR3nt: TGTGCTACGGGTCAGGACTATGGCTACACCTTC
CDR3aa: CATGQDYGYTF